The clone carrying this T cell receptor beta chain occurred a few times. Vbeta (60) and Jbeta (13) primers were used in the PCR. Sequencing was performed with immunoSEQ multiplex PCR; in TCRdb, only in-frame clones are kept and a portion is missing. The data contain 87,000 or so clones, about 7.6% of them singletons. CDR1 and CDR2 (germline): MNHEY, SMNVEV (reference sequence). The CDR3 has 17 residues. V lost 6 bases to trimming and J lost 5 bases; unmatched junction nucleotides: 15. The source of the sample is a study of cytomegalovirus exposure and HLA in healthy donors. This chain joins TRBV27 and TRBJ2-2; 7 bases line up with TRBD2. Sequenced material: PBMCs. This clonotype was sampled from a man in his forties or fifties in good health and CMV-seronegative. In DNA form, the CDR3 reads TGTGCCAGCAGCTTGGGGGGAGGGGTTAGAATGACCGGGGAGCTGTTTTTT. This codes for CASSLGGGVRMTGELFF.